This T cell receptor beta chain was profiled in a study of blood T cells in healthy people across ages. Concerning this clonotype: Its antigen is not known.

A minimum of 7 million PBMCs was isolated per sample. Using a J-beta primer mix together with a sample-barcoded 5' primer, a second PCR was run for roughly 7 to 11 cycles. CDR3-containing paired-end reads numbering at least 2.5 million came from each sample. TCRdb re-called the 5' RACE reads through MiXCR, storing one row per CDR3 protein. The data show hundreds of thousands of distinct CDR3 sequences, around half seen once. Study-level points and caveats: Naive T cell percentage strongly correlated with TCR beta diversity. The fall in TCR beta diversity per million T cells was roughly linear with age.

The source material was blood. The TCR sequence derives from a man older than 75 in good health.

The chain's CDR3 is CASTRGQGNQPQHF. The CDR3 coding sequence is TGTGCCAGCACCCGGGGGCAGGGAAATCAGCCCCAGCATTTT. This sequence joins TRBV12-3 or TRBV12-4 and TRBJ1-5, with D possibly matching TRBD1 (6 bases). V lost 7 bases and J lost 4, with 14 bases in between. This CDR3 comprises 14 residues.